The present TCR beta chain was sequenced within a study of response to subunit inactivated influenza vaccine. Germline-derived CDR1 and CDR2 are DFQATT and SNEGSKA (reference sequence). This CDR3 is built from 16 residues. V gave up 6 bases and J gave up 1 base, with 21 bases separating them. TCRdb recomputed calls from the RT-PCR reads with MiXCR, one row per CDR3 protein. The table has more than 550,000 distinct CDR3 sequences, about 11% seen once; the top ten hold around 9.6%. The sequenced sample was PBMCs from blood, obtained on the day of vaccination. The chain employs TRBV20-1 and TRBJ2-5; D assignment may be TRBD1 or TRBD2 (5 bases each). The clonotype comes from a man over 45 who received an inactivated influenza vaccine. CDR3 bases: TGCAGTGCCCCCAGGGCCCGACGGGACGGCCAAGAGACCCAGTACTTC. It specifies CSAPRARRDGQETQYF.